This T cell receptor beta chain stems from a study of cytomegalovirus exposure and HLA in healthy donors. Looking at the study overall: Previous work identified 120 million or so unique TCR beta sequences from around 200 million T cells. HLA-typed donors contributed 80 million or so unique TCRs, which were held in an early data release. Study-wide points: Researchers had no immune exposure information except CMV serostatus available. Rarity marked most TCR sequences, yet some public TCRs occurred in many donors.

V shed 6 bases and J 0 bases; nucleotides not matched to a gene: 1. The CDR3 sequence is 14 residues long. Germline loops: CDR1 MDHEN, CDR2 SYDVKM. As concerns this clone: Antigen unknown.

Researchers ran the PCR with 60 Vbeta and 13 Jbeta primers. The repertoire was sequenced with immunoSEQ multiplex PCR; TCRdb's copy has only in-frame clones and lacks some. The sample yields 120,000 or so clones, more than 60% seen once. This receptor was taken from a woman aged 45-65 years in good health and CMV-seropositive. Sequencing was performed on PBMCs. The chain is built from TRBV28 and TRBJ1-4; 7 bases are a match to TRBD1. The CDR3 spells CASRDRTTNEKLFF. As DNA, the CDR3 is TGTGCCAGCAGGGACAGGACAACTAATGAAAAACTGTTTTTT.